These T cell receptor beta chains were read from a single sample in a study of blood T cell repertoires in COVID-19. Clones were read by immunoSEQ multiplex PCR, and TCRdb kept only the in-frame ones, dropping some. Of 40,000 to 45,000 clones in the sample, 75% to 85% were seen once. The sample taken for sequencing was peripheral blood. These receptors were obtained from a man at least 80 years old with acute or convalescent COVID-19. The CDR3 runs from the conserved cysteine through the conserved F or W. D genes are given only for firm matches. The listing skips clone size in some rows; elsewhere it reads once, few, many or a size class.

d_call j_call v_call clone_size cdr3_nt cdr3_aa
TRBD1 TRBJ2-7 TRBV30 NA TGTGCCTGGAGTGGGACAGGGGGCAGCTACGAGCAGTACTTC CAWSGTGGSYEQYF
TRBD1 TRBJ1-1 TRBV28 NA TGTGCCATCCACAAGGGACAGGGGAGGACTGAAGCTTTCTTT CAIHKGQGRTEAFF
NA TRBJ2-2 TRBV15 once TGTGCCACCAGCAGAACAGACACCGGGGAGCTGTTTTTT CATSRTDTGELFF
TRBD1 TRBJ1-1 TRBV11-1 NA TGTGCCAGCAGCTTGTCAGGGGGCACTGAAGCTTTCTTT CASSLSGGTEAFF
TRBD1 TRBJ2-7 TRBV28 NA TGTGCCAGCAGTTCTATAGACAGGGGCGCCTACGAGCAGTACTTC CASSSIDRGAYEQYF
NA TRBJ1-2 TRBV28 few TGTGCCAGCAGTTTACGAGGTCCTTATGGCTACACCTTC CASSLRGPYGYTF
TRBD1 TRBJ1-6 TRBV3-1/TRBV3-2 NA TGTGCCAGCAGCCAATGGGGACAGGGGAATTCACCCCTCCACTTT CASSQWGQGNSPLHF
TRBD1 TRBJ1-6 TRBV19 NA TGTGCCAGTAGGCCTACAGGGGTGAATTCACCCCTCCACTTT CASRPTGVNSPLHF
NA TRBJ2-5 TRBV7-9 NA TGTGCCAGCAGCTTATCAGGCCAAGAGACCCAGTACTTC CASSLSGQETQYF
NA TRBJ1-6 TRBV19 NA TGTGCCAGTACCGGGGTGGCCAATTCACCCCTCCACTTT CASTGVANSPLHF
NA TRBJ1-1 TRBV6-5 once TGTGCCAGCAGTCCCTGGGCAGACAACACTGAAGCTTTCTTT CASSPWADNTEAFF
TRBD1 TRBJ2-7 TRBV25-1 NA TGTGCCAGCAGGCAGGGGGCCAGGAACGAGCAGTACTTC CASRQGARNEQYF
NA TRBJ1-1 TRBV21-1 NA TGTGCCAGCAGCAAAGAGATGACAGGGGGCAGGTTCACTGAAGCTTTCTTT CASSKEMTGGRFTEAFF
TRBD2 TRBJ2-7 TRBV5-1 NA TGCGCCAGCAGCTTGGCCGTGGCTAGCGGAAAAGGCAACGAGCAGTACTTC CASSLAVASGKGNEQYF
TRBD2 TRBJ2-1 TRBV6-1 NA TGTGCCAGCAGTGAAGCGGCGGGGGGGTCCAATGAGCAGTTCTTC CASSEAAGGSNEQFF
TRBD2 TRBJ2-1 TRBV6-6 few TGTGCCAGCAGTTACCGAGCGGGAGCGAACAATGAGCAGTTCTTC CASSYRAGANNEQFF
NA TRBJ1-1 TRBV3-1/TRBV3-2 few TGTGCCAGCAGCCAGGGCTTGAACACTGAAGCTTTCTTT CASSQGLNTEAFF
NA TRBJ1-3 TRBV7-3 NA TGTGCCAGCAGCTCGGGACACGGAAACACCATATATTTT CASSSGHGNTIYF
TRBD1 TRBJ1-5 TRBV25-1 NA TGTGCCAGCAGTGAGACAGGGACGGGGCAGCCCCAGCATTTT CASSETGTGQPQHF
TRBD1 TRBJ1-1 TRBV10-1 NA TGCGCCAGCAGTGAGGGACAGGGGAAGACGATTACTGAAGCTTTCTTT CASSEGQGKTITEAFF
NA TRBJ1-2 TRBV4-1 once TGCGCCAGCAGCCAAGGGTGGGGTCAGGGCTATGGCTACACCTTC CASSQGWGQGYGYTF
NA TRBJ1-4 TRBV18 NA TGTGCCAGCTCACCACCCACAGGGCGCGAAAAACTGTTTTTT CASSPPTGREKLFF
TRBD2 TRBJ2-7 TRBV4-1 few TGCGCCAGCAGCCAAGCTGGCAGGGACTACGACGAGCAGTACTTC CASSQAGRDYDEQYF
TRBD2 TRBJ2-2 TRBV6-5 NA TGTGCCAGCAGTTACGGCGGGGGGGTCACCGGGGAGCTGTTTTTT CASSYGGGVTGELFF
NA TRBJ1-1 TRBV9 NA TGTGCCAGCAGCACCGGGATGCGGGGCACTGAAGCTTTCTTT CASSTGMRGTEAFF
NA TRBJ2-3 TRBV27 NA TGTGCCAGCAGTTTCAGGACTAGCACAGATACGCAGTATTTT CASSFRTSTDTQYF
NA TRBJ2-2 TRBV7-2 NA TGTGCCAGCAGCCCGGGGACTTCGACCGGGGAGCTGTTTTTT CASSPGTSTGELFF
NA TRBJ2-3 TRBV28 NA TGTGCCAGCAGTTTACCGGGAGCGACCGAAGATACGCAGTATTTT CASSLPGATEDTQYF
TRBD1 TRBJ1-2 TRBV28 once TGTGCCAGTAATAACAGGGGATATGGCTACACCTTC CASNNRGYGYTF
NA TRBJ1-5 TRBV2 NA TGTGCCAGCAGAATTCGGGGGGACCGCTATAGCAATCAGCCCCAGCATTTT CASRIRGDRYSNQPQHF
TRBD1 TRBJ1-1 TRBV28 NA TGTGCCAGCAGTTTGCCCGGGACAGGGACGACTGAAGCTTTCTTT CASSLPGTGTTEAFF
TRBD1 TRBJ2-1 TRBV9 NA TGTGCCAGCAGCGTAGGGACAGGGGGCTCCTACAATGAGCAGTTCTTC CASSVGTGGSYNEQFF
NA TRBJ1-1 TRBV4-2 NA TGTGCCAGCAGCCAAGAACAGGGACTGAACACTGAAGCTTTCTTT CASSQEQGLNTEAFF
NA TRBJ2-7 TRBV15 NA TGTGCCACCAGCAGAGAAGGGGTCGGGTCCTACGAGCAGTACTTC CATSREGVGSYEQYF
TRBD1 TRBJ1-2 TRBV5-1 NA TGCGCCAGCAGCAGGTCTGGGACAGGGAACTATGGCTACACCTTC CASSRSGTGNYGYTF
TRBD1 TRBJ1-5 TRBV5-1 NA TGCGCCAGCAGCTTGGATCCAGGGGGCTATCAGCCCCAGCATTTT CASSLDPGGYQPQHF
NA TRBJ1-2 TRBV19 NA TGTGCCAGTAGCCAGGGATGGGGAGGCTACACCTTC CASSQGWGGYTF
NA TRBJ2-7 TRBV21-1 NA TGTGCCAGCACAGAGGGGGCTAGCGCTAACGGTTGGGACTTC CASTEGASANGWDF
TRBD1 TRBJ2-2 TRBV29-1 NA TGCAGCGTAACAGGGGCAAGCACCGGGGAGCTGTTTTTT CSVTGASTGELFF
NA TRBJ2-2 TRBV3-1/TRBV3-2 NA TGTGCCAGCAGCCATCAGAACACCGGGGAGCTGTTTTTT CASSHQNTGELFF
NA TRBJ2-1 TRBV10-1 NA TGCGCCAGCAGTGGGAGCCGATACAATGAGCAGTTCTTC CASSGSRYNEQFF